Listed here are 16 T cell receptor beta chains from one sample, sequenced in a study of control samples from healthy donors and cancer patients. Method: immunoSEQ multiplex PCR; TCRdb's copy keeps in-frame clones and lacks some. The sample lists some 58,000 clones, around 87% occurring once. The sequenced material came from PBMCs. Receptors originate from a woman in her fifties or sixties with lung cancer.

The J gene is TRBJ1-2, the V gene TRBV15, with D perhaps TRBD1 (6 bases). CDR1 is LNHNV, CDR2 YYDKDF, per germline (reference sequence). Trimming stripped 6 bases from V and 6 bases from J, with 14 bases between. The CDR3 extends over 13 amino acids. This CDR3 is CATRGSGDDGYTF. The CDR3 nucleotides are TGTGCCACCAGGGGGTCAGGGGATGATGGCTACACCTTC.

This clone has a single count. The chain joins TRBV5-4 to TRBJ2-3; D is uncertain. The CDR3 spans 13 residues. Trimming removed 0 bases from V and 0 bases from J, with 2 bases in between. Per germline, CDR1 SGHNT and CDR2 YYREEE (reference sequence). DNA for the CDR3: TGTGCCAGCAGCTTGGGAAGCACAGATACGCAGTATTTT. Protein: CASSLGSTDTQYF.

V gene TRBV6-5 combines with J gene TRBJ1-5, with D tentatively TRBD1 (6 bases). V was clipped by 4 bases and J by 0 bases, with 10 bases between them. The CDR3 length is 15 residues. CDR1 MNHEY and CDR2 SVGAGI come from the germline V gene. The CDR3 loop is CASSFGQYSNQPQHF. In DNA, the CDR3 is TGTGCCAGCAGTTTCGGACAGTATAGCAATCAGCCCCAGCATTTT.

This chain uses TRBV20-1 with TRBJ1-5; D unresolved. Trimming shortened V by 3 bases and J by 2 bases, and 8 bases separated the two germline ends. Germline V gene lookup returns CDR1 DFQATT and CDR2 SNEGSKA (reference sequence). There are 13 residues in the CDR3. The CDR3 region has the DNA TGCAGTGCTAGTGCCGGGGGCAATCAGCCCCAGCATTTT. Translated: CSASAGGNQPQHF.

The gene calls are TRBV10-3 and TRBJ1-6, with 7 bases fitting TRBD1. Germline CDR1 is ENHRY and CDR2 is SYGVKD. With 8 bases clipped from V and 7 bases from J, the junction kept 5 bases outside the gene matches. This CDR3 is 13 amino acids long. The CDR3 here is CAIGGQTNSPLHF. The CDR3 bases are TGTGCCATCGGGGGACAGACGAATTCACCCCTCCACTTT.

This clone is a singleton in its sample. This chain uses TRBV13 with TRBJ2-7; D is possibly TRBD1 (5 bases). This CDR3 region has 14 residues. V lost 4 bases to trimming and J lost 3 bases, with 13 bases between them. Germline V CDR1 and CDR2: PRHDT, FYEKMQ (reference sequence). CDR3 sequence (DNA): TGTGCCAGCAGCTATAGGGGATTTGTCTACGAGCAGTACTTC. It yields the protein CASSYRGFVYEQYF. Drawing the rest from reference TRBV13 and TRBJ2-7, the complete variable domain is AAGVIQSPRHLIKEKRETATLKCYPIPRHDTVYWYQQGPGQDPQFLISFYEKMQSDKGSIPDRFSAQQFSDYHSELNMSSLELGDSALYFCASSYRGFVYEQYFGPGTRLTVT.

As DNA, the CDR3 is TGTGCCAGCACTTACCGGGACAGGGGAAGCAATCAGCCCCAGCATTTT. Protein: CASTYRDRGSNQPQHF. The chain recombines TRBV2 with TRBJ1-5, with 10 bases lining up with TRBD1. The J segment lost 1 base and the V segment lost 7 bases, leaving 7 bases of the junction unmatched. This CDR3 is 16 amino acids long. Per germline, CDR1 SNHLY and CDR2 FYNNEI.

The rearrangement joins TRBV14 to TRBJ1-1, with D possibly matching TRBD1 (6 bases). This CDR3 contains 14 residues. The germline V and J ends were trimmed by 0 bases and 6 bases, with 11 bases remaining between them. Germline CDR1 is SGHDN and CDR2 is FVKESK. The CDR3 is CASSQEVQGAEAFF. Written as DNA, the CDR3 is TGTGCCAGCAGCCAAGAGGTACAGGGCGCTGAAGCTTTCTTT.

This chain connects TRBV5-1 to TRBJ2-7, with D perhaps TRBD1 or TRBD2 (6 bases each). The germline gives CDR1 SGHRS, CDR2 YFSETQ. The CDR3 has 17 amino acids. V was shortened by 0 bases and J by 2 bases, with 18 bases between the two germline ends. The CDR3 nucleotides read TGCGCCAGCAGCTTGGGATCGGGGGCGCAGATTCCCTACGAGCAGTACTTC. Translating it yields CASSLGSGAQIPYEQYF.

The chain links TRBV5-4 to TRBJ2-2, with D hard to call. Germline V gene lookup returns CDR1 SGHNT and CDR2 YYREEE (reference sequence). The CDR3 runs to 17 residues. V was pared by 0 bases and J by 0 bases, with 12 bases between. The CDR3 DNA follows: TGTGCCAGCAGCTTGGAGATAGGGCGGTCGAACACCGGGGAGCTGTTTTTT. It translates to CASSLEIGRSNTGELFF.

The chain links TRBV7-2 to TRBJ1-5; 7 bases align to TRBD1. V was pared by 5 bases and J by 6 bases, with 7 bases of the junction left unmatched. The CDR3 extends over 14 amino acids. Germline values: CDR1 SGHTA, CDR2 FQGNSA. As DNA, the CDR3 is TGTGCCAGCAGCCGCCCCGGGGACAGTCAGCCCCAGCATTTT. Protein sequence: CASSRPGDSQPQHF.

V and J are TRBV27 and TRBJ1-2, with D unresolved. The germline V gene has CDR1 MNHEY and CDR2 SMNVEV (reference sequence). This CDR3 has 14 residues. The V end lost 9 bases, the J end lost 0 bases, and 14 bases lay between the germline ends. The DNA for the CDR3 is TGTGCCAGGGGTCTAAGATACACTAACTATGGCTACACCTTC. Amino acid sequence: CARGLRYTNYGYTF.

J is TRBJ1-6 and V is TRBV6-5; 7 nucleotides line up with TRBD1. Germline CDR1 and CDR2: MNHEY and SVGAGI. The V gene end was trimmed by 0 bases and the J gene end by 7 bases; junction bases not matched to a gene: 3. This CDR3 comprises 15 residues. The CDR3 nucleotides read TGTGCCAGCAGTTACTCGACACAGGGGAATTCACCCCTCCACTTT. Its protein is CASSYSTQGNSPLHF.

In its sample, this clone was seen once. The chain has TRBV7-6 and TRBJ2-5; 12 nucleotides agree with TRBD2. Trimming cost V 4 bases and J 2 bases; bases outside gene matches: 5. CDR1 is SGHVS and CDR2 is FNYEAQ in the germline V gene. This CDR3 is built from 16 residues. CDR3 in DNA: TGTGCCAGCAGCTCGACTAGCGGGGGCCTACAAGAGACCCAGTACTTC. Residues: CASSSTSGGLQETQYF.

This clone was detected only a few times. The V and J genes are TRBV11-2 and TRBJ1-6; D is perhaps TRBD1 (6 bases). This CDR3 spans 15 amino acids. Germline-derived CDR1 and CDR2 are SGHAT and FQNNGV. V lost 0 bases to trimming and J lost 8 bases, with 11 bases between them. The CDR3 region has the DNA TGTGCCAGCAGCTTAGAGTCAGGGGCCCATTCACCCCTCCACTTT. Translation gives CASSLESGAHSPLHF.

The V and J genes are TRBV29-1 and TRBJ1-2, with 11 nucleotides matching TRBD1. CDR3 size: 13 residues. V was clipped by 7 bases and J by 3 bases; unmatched bases: 4. Germline CDR1 and CDR2: SQVTM and ANQGSEA. The CDR3: CSARDRGDYGYTF. CDR3 nucleotides: TGCAGCGCCCGGGACAGGGGGGACTATGGCTACACCTTC.